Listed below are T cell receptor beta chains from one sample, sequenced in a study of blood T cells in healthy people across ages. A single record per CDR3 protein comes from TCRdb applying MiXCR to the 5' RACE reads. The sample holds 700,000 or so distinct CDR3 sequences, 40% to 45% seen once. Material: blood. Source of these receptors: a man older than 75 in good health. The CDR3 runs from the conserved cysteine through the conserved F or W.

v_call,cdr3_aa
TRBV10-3,CAISDPSGETQYF
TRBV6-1,CTSSATGIANEKLFF
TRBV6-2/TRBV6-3,CAIERGRGYEQFF
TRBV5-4,CASSRDRASLYEQYF
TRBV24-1,CATSDFPGTGDTGELFF
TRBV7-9,CASSRLAGESYNEQFF
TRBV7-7,CASSRSGGPGETQYF
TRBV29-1,CSYQGNTGELFF
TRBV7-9,CASSRDWTAATNEKLFF
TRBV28,CASSQVGGTSSAQHF
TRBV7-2,CASSVTSGSPYEQYF
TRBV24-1,CATSDPSSTLETQYF
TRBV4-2,CASSQAPLSADTQYF
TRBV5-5,CASSAGQGAQNEQFF
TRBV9,CASSATGGRTGDTQYF
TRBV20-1,CSASERISNQPQHF
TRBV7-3,CASSEQGGDTEAFF
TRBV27,CASSPSRVPFNEQFF
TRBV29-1,CSVAGTARYQGTQYF
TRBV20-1,CSARSPKRIEETQYF
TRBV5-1,CASRSGQGYNEQYF
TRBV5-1,CASSLTGPDGYTF
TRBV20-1,CSATQELAKNIQYF
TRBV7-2,CASSLSEGAVIGELFF